The T cell receptor (beta chain) under discussion was sequenced for a study of T cell changes during pregnancy in multiple sclerosis. Profiled with immunoSEQ multiplex PCR; TCRdb holds only in-frame clones, not every one. The sample has 40,000 to 45,000 clones, approximately 91% seen once; the top ten hold 6.5% to 8.5%. V trimming: 9 bases; J trimming: 7 bases; junction bases outside the gene matches: 9. The germline gives CDR1 LNHDA, CDR2 SQIVND (reference sequence). This CDR3 comprises 14 residues. The receptor comes from a female donor with multiple sclerosis, enrolled in a pregnancy study. The V and J genes are TRBV19 and TRBJ2-1; 10 bases line up with TRBD1. This specimen was CD8+ T cells from peripheral blood mononuclear cells, taken in the third trimester of pregnancy. The CDR3 protein is CASKGTGEWNEQFF. The CDR3 DNA sequence: TGTGCCAGCAAAGGGACAGGGGAGTGGAATGAGCAGTTCTTC.